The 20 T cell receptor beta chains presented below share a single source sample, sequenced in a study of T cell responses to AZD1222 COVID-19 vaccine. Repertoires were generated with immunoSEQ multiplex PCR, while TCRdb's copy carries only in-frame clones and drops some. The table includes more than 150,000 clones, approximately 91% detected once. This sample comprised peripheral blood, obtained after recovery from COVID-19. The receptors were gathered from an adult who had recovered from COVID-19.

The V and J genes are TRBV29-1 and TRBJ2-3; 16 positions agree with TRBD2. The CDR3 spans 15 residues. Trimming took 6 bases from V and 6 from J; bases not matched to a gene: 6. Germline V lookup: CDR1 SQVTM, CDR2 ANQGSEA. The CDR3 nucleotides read TGCAGCGTGACGGGACTAGCGGGGGGGCTCGATACGCAGTATTTT. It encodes CSVTGLAGGLDTQYF.

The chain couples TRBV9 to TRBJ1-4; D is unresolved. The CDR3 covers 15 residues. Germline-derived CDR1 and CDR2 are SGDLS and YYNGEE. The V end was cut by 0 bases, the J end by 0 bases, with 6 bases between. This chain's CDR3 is CASSVGGTTNEKLFF. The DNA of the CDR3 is TGTGCCAGCAGCGTAGGTGGGACAACTAATGAAAAACTGTTTTTT.

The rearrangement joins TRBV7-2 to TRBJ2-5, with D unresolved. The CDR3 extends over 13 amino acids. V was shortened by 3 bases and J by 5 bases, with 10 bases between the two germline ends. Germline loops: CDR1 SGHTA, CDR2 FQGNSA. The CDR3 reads CASSFGPTETQYF. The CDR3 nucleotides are TGTGCCAGCAGCTTCGGACCGACCGAGACCCAGTACTTC. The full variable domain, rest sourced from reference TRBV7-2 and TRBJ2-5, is GAGVSQSPSNKVTEKGKDVELRCDPISGHTALYWYRQSLGQGLEFLIYFQGNSAPDKSGLPSDRFSAERTGGSVSTLTIQRTQQEDSAVYLCASSFGPTETQYFGPGTRLLVL.

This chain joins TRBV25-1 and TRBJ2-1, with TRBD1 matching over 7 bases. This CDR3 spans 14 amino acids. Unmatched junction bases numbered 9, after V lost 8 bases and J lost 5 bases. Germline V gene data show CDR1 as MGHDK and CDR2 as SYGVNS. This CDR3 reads CASPRQGRNNEQFF. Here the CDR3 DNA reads TGTGCCAGCCCCCGACAGGGACGTAACAATGAGCAGTTCTTC.

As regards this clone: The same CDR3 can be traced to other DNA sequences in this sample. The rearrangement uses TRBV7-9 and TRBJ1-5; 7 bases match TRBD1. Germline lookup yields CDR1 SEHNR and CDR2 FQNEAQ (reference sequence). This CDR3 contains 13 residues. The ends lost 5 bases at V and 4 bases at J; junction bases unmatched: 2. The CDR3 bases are TGTGCCAGCAGCGCGACAGGGAATCAGCCCCAGCATTTT. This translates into CASSATGNQPQHF.

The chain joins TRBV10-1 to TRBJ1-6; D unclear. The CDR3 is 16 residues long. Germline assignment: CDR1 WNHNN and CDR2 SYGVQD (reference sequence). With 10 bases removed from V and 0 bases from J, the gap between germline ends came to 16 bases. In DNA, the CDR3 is TGCGCCACCCCGGGCCCTCGGAACTCCTATAATTCACCCCTCCACTTT. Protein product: CATPGPRNSYNSPLHF.

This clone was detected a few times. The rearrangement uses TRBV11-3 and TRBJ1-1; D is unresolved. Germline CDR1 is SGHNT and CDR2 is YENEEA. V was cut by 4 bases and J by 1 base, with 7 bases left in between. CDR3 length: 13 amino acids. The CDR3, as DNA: TGTGCCAGCAGCTGGGGTAAGAACACTGAAGCTTTCTTT. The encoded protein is CASSWGKNTEAFF. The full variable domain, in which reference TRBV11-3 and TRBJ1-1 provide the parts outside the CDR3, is EAGVVQSPRYKIIEKKQPVAFWCNPISGHNTLYWYLQNLGQGPELLIRYENEEAVDDSQLPKDRFSAERLKGVDSTLKIQPAELGDSAVYLCASSWGKNTEAFFGQGTRLTVV.

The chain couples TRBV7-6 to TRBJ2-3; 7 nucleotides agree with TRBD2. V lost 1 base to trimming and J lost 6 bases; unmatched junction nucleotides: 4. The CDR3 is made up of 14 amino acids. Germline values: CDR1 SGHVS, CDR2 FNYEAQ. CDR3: CASSLGEGADTQYF. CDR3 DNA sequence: TGTGCCAGCAGCTTAGGGGAGGGCGCTGATACGCAGTATTTT.

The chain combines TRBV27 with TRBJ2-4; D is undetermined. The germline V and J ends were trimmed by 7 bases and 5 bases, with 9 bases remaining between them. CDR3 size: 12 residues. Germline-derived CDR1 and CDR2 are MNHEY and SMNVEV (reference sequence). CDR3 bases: TGTGCCAGCACCTCTAGTCAAAACATTCAGTACTTC. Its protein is CASTSSQNIQYF.

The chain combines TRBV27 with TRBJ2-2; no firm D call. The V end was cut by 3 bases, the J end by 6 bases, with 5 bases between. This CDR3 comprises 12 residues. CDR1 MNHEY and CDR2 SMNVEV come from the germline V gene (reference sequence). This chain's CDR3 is CASSFNSGELFF. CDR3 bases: TGTGCCAGCAGTTTTAACTCCGGGGAGCTGTTTTTT.

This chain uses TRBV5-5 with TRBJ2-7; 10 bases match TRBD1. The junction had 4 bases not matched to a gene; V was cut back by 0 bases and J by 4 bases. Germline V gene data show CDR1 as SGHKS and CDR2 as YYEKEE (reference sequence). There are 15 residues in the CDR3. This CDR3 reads CASSLAGTGDYEQYF. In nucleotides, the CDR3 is TGTGCCAGCAGCTTGGCCGGGACAGGGGATTACGAGCAGTACTTC.

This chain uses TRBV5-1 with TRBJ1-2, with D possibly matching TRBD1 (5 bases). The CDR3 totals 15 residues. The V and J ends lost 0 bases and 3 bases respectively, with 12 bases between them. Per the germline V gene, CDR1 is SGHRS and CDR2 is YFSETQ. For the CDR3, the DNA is TGCGCCAGCAGCTTGGGTGGGGGAGCTGACTATGGCTACACCTTC. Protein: CASSLGGGADYGYTF.

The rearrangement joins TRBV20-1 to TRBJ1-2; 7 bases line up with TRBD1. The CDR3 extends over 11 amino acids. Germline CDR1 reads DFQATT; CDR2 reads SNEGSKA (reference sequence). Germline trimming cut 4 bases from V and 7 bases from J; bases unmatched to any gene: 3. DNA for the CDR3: TGCAGTGCTAACAGGGGAGGTGGCTACACCTTC. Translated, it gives CSANRGGGYTF.

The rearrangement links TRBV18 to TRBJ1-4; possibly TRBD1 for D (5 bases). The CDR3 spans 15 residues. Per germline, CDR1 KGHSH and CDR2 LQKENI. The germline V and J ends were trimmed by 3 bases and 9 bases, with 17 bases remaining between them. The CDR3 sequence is CASSPGTPNRQKLFF. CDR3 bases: TGTGCCAGCTCACCCGGGACTCCCAACCGGCAAAAACTGTTTTTT.

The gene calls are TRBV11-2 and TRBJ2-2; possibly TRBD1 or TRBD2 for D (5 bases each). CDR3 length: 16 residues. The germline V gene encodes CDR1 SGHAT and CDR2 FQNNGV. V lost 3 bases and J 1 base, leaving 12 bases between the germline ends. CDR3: CASSLARDGNTGELFF. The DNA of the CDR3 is TGTGCCAGCAGCTTGGCCCGGGACGGGAACACCGGGGAGCTGTTTTTT. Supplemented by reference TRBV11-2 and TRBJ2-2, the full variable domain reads EAGVAQSPRYKIIEKRQSVAFWCNPISGHATLYWYQQILGQGPKLLIQFQNNGVVDDSQLPKDRFSAERLKGVDSTLKIQPAKLEDSAVYLCASSLARDGNTGELFFGEGSRLTVL.

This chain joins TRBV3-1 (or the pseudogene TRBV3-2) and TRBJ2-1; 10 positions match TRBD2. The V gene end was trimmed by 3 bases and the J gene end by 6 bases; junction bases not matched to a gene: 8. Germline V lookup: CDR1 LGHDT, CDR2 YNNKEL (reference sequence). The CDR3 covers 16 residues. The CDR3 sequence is CASSHYSSGSFNEQFF. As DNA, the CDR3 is TGTGCCAGCAGCCACTATTCTAGCGGGAGTTTCAATGAGCAGTTCTTC.

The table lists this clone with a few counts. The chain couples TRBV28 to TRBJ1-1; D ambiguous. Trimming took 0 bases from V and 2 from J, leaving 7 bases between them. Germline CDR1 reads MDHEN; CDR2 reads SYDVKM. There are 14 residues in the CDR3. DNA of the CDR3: TGTGCCAGCAGTTTATGGGAGGGAAACACTGAAGCTTTCTTT. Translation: CASSLWEGNTEAFF.

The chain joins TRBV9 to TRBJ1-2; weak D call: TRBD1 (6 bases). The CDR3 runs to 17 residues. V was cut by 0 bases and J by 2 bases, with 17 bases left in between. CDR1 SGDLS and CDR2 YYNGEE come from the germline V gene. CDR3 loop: CASSVDWGGGLNYGYTF. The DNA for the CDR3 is TGTGCCAGCAGCGTAGACTGGGGAGGGGGACTCAACTATGGCTACACCTTC.

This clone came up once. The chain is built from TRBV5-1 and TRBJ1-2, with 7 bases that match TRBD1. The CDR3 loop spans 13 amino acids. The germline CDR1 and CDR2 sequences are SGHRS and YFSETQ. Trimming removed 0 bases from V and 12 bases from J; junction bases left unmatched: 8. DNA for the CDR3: TGCGCCAGCAGCTTGGCCACAGGGGAGACTAACACCTTC. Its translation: CASSLATGETNTF.

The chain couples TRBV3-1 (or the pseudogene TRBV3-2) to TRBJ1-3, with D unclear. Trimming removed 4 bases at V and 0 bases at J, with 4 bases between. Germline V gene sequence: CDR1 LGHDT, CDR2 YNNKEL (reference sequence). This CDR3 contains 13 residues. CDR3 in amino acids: CASSRDSGNTIYF. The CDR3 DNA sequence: TGTGCCAGCAGCCGGGACTCTGGAAACACCATATATTTT.